These T cell receptor beta chains were read from a single sample in a study of T cell responses to AZD1222 COVID-19 vaccine. The data were produced by immunoSEQ multiplex PCR, yet TCRdb's version contains in-frame clones alone and is incomplete. The data contain approximately 180,000 clones, roughly 92% of them singletons. The sample here was peripheral blood, taken on day 0 of AZD1222 vaccination. The receptor source for this set is an adult in good health. CDR3s leave out the opening cysteine and the closing phenylalanine or tryptophan. The order of the fields is J gene, clone size, V gene, CDR3 protein. Size tells how often a clone was seen (once, few, many) or the class of an expanded clone, and some rows leave it out.

J: TRBJ2-7; size: -; V: TRBV19; CDR3: ASGASYEQY
J: TRBJ1-1; size: -; V: TRBV18; CDR3: ASSLGTANTEAF
J: TRBJ2-3; size: -; V: TRBV30; CDR3: AWERLAGTDTQY
J: TRBJ2-4; size: -; V: TRBV4-1; CDR3: ASSQVGLAKNIQY
J: TRBJ1-6; size: -; V: TRBV5-1; CDR3: ASSLGQIGNSPLH
J: TRBJ2-2; size: -; V: TRBV5-8; CDR3: ASSAGTGATGELF
J: TRBJ2-5; size: -; V: TRBV9; CDR3: ASSVEGGGTQY
J: TRBJ1-2; size: -; V: TRBV30; CDR3: AWGDRIYGYT
J: TRBJ1-5; size: -; V: TRBV6-5; CDR3: ASSYSIPSNQPQH
J: TRBJ1-2; size: -; V: TRBV19; CDR3: ASSPHTTYGYT
J: TRBJ1-6; size: -; V: TRBV9; CDR3: ASSVGQGNSPLH
J: TRBJ1-1; size: -; V: TRBV5-1; CDR3: ASSVDHRDTEAF
J: TRBJ1-2; size: -; V: TRBV4-1; CDR3: ASTSEMGRGYGYT
J: TRBJ2-2; size: -; V: TRBV7-9; CDR3: ACPDPGPNTGELF
J: TRBJ2-3; size: -; V: TRBV6-4; CDR3: ASSVVAGSTDTQY
J: TRBJ1-2; size: -; V: TRBV29-1; CDR3: SASGYT
J: TRBJ2-5; size: -; V: TRBV10-3; CDR3: AIRRGGGVQETQY
J: TRBJ1-2; size: -; V: TRBV28; CDR3: ASSSRGTGYGYT
J: TRBJ2-3; size: -; V: TRBV6-1; CDR3: ASSEVSDTQY
J: TRBJ2-7; size: -; V: TRBV5-4; CDR3: ASSLDGSGSYEQY
J: TRBJ2-7; size: -; V: TRBV7-6; CDR3: ASSLYAESYEQY
J: TRBJ1-3; size: -; V: TRBV19; CDR3: ASSSPGGGNTIY
J: TRBJ1-6; size: -; V: TRBV28; CDR3: ASSPEGGVSPLH
J: TRBJ1-4; size: -; V: TRBV12-3/TRBV12-4; CDR3: ASSSTVNEKLF
J: TRBJ1-2; size: -; V: TRBV11-2; CDR3: ASSFSWGASKYT
J: TRBJ1-2; size: once; V: TRBV19; CDR3: ASSIGSFYGYT
J: TRBJ1-3; size: -; V: TRBV2; CDR3: ASRSGHDGNTIY
J: TRBJ2-7; size: -; V: TRBV7-8; CDR3: ASSPGEAEQY
J: TRBJ2-5; size: -; V: TRBV11-2; CDR3: ASSPNGAAQETQY
J: TRBJ2-1; size: once; V: TRBV6-1; CDR3: ASSEAFPSGPYNEQF
J: TRBJ1-1; size: -; V: TRBV30; CDR3: AWLRTGLSEAF
J: TRBJ2-5; size: -; V: TRBV28; CDR3: ASSLRGAGLETQY
J: TRBJ1-5; size: -; V: TRBV6-6; CDR3: ASKGQLGQTNQPQH
J: TRBJ1-3; size: -; V: TRBV14; CDR3: ASSPNLSGNTIY
J: TRBJ2-3; size: -; V: TRBV5-1; CDR3: ASSLALRTGNPTDTQY